This TCR beta chain was sequenced during a study of blood T cells in healthy people across ages. About the research overall: Capture by template switching was about one barcoded beta molecule per two T cells.

With regard to this clonotype: Its target is unknown.

The CDR3 is made up of 14 amino acids. Germline V lookup: CDR1 ENHRY, CDR2 SYGVKD. Study-wide points: Long-lived and aged donors differed, with more naive CD4+ cells and higher diversity in the long-lived.

Then a second PCR, running about 6 to 11 cycles, was carried out with a sample-barcoded 5' primer and a J-beta primer mix. Sequencing of every sample gave 2.5 million or more CDR3-containing paired-end reads. TCRdb itself ran the 5' RACE reads through MiXCR, one entry per CDR3 protein. The sample contains hundreds of thousands of distinct CDR3 sequences, under 55% of which appear only once. The receptor was isolated from a man aged 60 to 69 in good health. The chain recombines TRBV10-3 with TRBJ2-4; perhaps D is TRBD1 or TRBD2 (5 bases each). The end of the DNA aligns better with TRBJ2-7, so the J call may be wrong. The sequenced sample was blood. The CDR3 protein is CAISEDSGNYEQYF. For the CDR3, the DNA is TGTGCCATCAGTGAAGACAGCGGAAACTACGAGCAGTACTTC.